This T cell receptor beta chain is drawn from a study of vaccination and CD4 T cells after COVID-19. Study-level background: After nasal swab PCR-confirmed SARS-CoV-2, about ten convalescents had mild disease and one severe.

Treatment of the sample: approximately nine-day PBMC culture with coronavirus spike peptide pools or control peptides (ViraFEST assay). Trimming removed 5 bases at V and 0 bases at J, with 8 bases between. The length of the CDR3 is 13 residues. Per germline, CDR1 DFQATT and CDR2 SNEGSKA (reference sequence). The assay that was used to sequence DNA from cultured CD4+ T cells was the Oncomine TCR Beta short-read assay. TCRdb reanalysed the PCR reads using MiXCR and keeps one entry per CDR3 protein. The repertoire consists of about 21,000 distinct CDR3 sequences, with 44% occurring once and the leading ten covering 20% to 30%. Details on this clonotype: Antigen: not known.

Study observations and caveats: Among those convalescent, a median approximately 87% of reactive clones emerged solely post-vaccination.

The chain is built from TRBV20-1 and TRBJ1-3; D gene uncertain. The TCR was taken from a human donor who had recovered from COVID-19. This specimen was CD4+ T cells from blood, cultured in vitro, taken before SARS-CoV-2 vaccination. CDR3 loop: CSAPSYSGNTIYF. Here the CDR3 DNA reads TGCAGTGCTCCTTCCTACTCTGGAAACACCATATATTTT.